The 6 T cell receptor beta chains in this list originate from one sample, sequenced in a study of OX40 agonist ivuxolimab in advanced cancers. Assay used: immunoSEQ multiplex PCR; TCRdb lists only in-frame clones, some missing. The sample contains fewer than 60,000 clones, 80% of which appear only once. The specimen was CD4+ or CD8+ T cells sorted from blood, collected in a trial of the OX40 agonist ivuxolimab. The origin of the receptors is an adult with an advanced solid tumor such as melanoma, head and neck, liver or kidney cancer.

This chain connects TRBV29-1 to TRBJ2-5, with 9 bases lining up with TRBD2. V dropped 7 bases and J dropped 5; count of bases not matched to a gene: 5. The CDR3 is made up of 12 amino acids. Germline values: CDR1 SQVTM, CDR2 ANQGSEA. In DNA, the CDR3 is TGCAGCGGCGGGGGGGCCGGCGAGACCCAGTACTTC. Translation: CSGGGAGETQYF.

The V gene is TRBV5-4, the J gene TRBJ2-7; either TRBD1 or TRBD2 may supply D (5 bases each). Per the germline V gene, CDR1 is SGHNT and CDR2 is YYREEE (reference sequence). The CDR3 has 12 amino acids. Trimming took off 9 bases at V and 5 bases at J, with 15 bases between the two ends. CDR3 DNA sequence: TGTGCCACGGGACCCAAGGACCACGAGCAGTACTTC. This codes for CATGPKDHEQYF.

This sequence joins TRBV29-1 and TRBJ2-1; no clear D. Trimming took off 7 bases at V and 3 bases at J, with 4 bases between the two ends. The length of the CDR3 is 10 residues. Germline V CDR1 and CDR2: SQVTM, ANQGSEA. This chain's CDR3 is CSGSYNEQFF. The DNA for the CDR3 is TGCAGCGGCAGCTACAATGAGCAGTTCTTC.

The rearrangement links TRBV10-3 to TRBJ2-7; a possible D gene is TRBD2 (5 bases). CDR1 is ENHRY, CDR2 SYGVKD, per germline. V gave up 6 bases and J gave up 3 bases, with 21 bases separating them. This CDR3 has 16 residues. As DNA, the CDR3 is TGTGCCATCAGCGGGATCGGAGGAAGCACTCGCTACGAGCAGTACTTC. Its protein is CAISGIGGSTRYEQYF.

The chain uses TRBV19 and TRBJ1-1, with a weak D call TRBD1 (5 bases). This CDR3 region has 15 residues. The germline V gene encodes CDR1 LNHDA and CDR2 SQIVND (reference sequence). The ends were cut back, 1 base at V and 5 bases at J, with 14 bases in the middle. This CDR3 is CASSIGRYRGTEAFF. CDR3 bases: TGTGCCAGTAGTATAGGCAGGTACCGGGGGACTGAAGCTTTCTTT.

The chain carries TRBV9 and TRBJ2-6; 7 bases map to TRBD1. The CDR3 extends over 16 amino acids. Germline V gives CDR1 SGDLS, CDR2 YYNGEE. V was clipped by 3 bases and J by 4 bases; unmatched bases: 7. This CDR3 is CASSALGGFGANVLTF. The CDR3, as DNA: TGTGCCAGCAGCGCTCTAGGGGGCTTCGGGGCCAACGTCCTGACTTTC.